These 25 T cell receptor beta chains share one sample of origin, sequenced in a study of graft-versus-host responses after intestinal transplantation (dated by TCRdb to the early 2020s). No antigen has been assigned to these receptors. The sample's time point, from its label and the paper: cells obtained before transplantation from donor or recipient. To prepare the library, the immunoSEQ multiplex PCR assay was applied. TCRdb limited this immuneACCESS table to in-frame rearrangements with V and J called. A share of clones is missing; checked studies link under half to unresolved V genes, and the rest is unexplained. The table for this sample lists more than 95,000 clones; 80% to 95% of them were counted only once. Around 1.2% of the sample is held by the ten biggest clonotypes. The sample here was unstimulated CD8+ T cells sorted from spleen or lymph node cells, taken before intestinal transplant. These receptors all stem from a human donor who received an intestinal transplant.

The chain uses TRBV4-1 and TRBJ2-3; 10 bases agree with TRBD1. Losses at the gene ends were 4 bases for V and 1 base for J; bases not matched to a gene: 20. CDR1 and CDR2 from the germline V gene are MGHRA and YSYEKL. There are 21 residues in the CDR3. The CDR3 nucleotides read TGCGCCAGCAGCCTTTTCACCCCTGGAGTCGGGACAGGGGCCCGCACAGATACGCAGTATTTT. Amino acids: CASSLFTPGVGTGARTDTQYF.

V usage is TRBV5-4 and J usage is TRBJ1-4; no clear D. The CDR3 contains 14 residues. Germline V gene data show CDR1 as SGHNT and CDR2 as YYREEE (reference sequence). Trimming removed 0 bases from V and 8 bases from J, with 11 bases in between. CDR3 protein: CASSLGSISEKLFF. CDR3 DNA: TGTGCCAGCAGCTTGGGAAGTATAAGCGAAAAACTGTTTTTT.

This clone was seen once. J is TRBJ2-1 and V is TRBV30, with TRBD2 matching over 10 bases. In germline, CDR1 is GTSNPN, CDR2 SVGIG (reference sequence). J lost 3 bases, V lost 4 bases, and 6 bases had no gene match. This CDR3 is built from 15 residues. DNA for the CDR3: TGTGCCTGGATTAGCGGGGGGCCGGTCTACAATGAGCAGTTCTTC. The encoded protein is CAWISGGPVYNEQFF.

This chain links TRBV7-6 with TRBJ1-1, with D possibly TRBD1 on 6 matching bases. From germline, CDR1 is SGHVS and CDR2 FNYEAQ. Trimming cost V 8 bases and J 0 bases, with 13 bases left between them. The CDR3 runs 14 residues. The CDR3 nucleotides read TGTGCCAGCTTACCGGGACAAATGAACACTGAAGCTTTCTTT. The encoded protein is CASLPGQMNTEAFF.

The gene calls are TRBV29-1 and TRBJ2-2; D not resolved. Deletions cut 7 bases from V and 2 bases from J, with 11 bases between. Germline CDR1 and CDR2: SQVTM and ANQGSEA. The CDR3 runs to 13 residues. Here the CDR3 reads CSAPGGNTGELFF. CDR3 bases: TGCAGCGCTCCGGGCGGTAACACCGGGGAGCTGTTTTTT.

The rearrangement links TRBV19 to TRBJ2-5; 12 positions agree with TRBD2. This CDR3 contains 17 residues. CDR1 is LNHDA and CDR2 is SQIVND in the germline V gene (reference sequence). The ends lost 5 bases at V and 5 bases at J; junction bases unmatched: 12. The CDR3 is CASSVTSGGQIGETQYF. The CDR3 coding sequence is TGTGCCAGTAGTGTGACTAGCGGGGGACAGATCGGGGAGACCCAGTACTTC.

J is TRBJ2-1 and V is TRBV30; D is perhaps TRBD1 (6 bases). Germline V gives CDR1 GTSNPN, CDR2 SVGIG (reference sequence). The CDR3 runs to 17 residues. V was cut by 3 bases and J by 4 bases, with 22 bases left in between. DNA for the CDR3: TGTGCCTGGAGCTTGATACGGACAGCCAGTGGATACAATGAGCAGTTCTTC. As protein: CAWSLIRTASGYNEQFF.

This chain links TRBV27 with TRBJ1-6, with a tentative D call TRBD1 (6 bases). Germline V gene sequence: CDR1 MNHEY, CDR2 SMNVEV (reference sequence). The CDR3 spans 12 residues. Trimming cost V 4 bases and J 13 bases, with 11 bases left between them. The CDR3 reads CASSSQGAPLHF. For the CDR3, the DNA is TGTGCCAGCAGTTCACAGGGAGCGCCCCTCCACTTT.

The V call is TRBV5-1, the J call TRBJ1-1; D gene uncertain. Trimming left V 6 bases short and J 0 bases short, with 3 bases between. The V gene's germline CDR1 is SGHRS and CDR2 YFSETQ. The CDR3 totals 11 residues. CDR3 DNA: TGCGCCAGCAAGATGAACACTGAAGCTTTCTTT. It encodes CASKMNTEAFF.

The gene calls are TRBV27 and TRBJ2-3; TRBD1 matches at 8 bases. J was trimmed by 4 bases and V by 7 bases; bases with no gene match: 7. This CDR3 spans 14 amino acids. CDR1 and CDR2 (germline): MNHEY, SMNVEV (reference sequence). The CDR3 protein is CASIGAGGADTQYF. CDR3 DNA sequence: TGTGCCAGCATAGGGGCAGGGGGCGCAGATACGCAGTATTTT.

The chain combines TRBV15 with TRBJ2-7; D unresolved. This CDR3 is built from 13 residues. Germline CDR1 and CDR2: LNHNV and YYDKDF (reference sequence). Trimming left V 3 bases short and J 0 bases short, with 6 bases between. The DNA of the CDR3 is TGTGCCACCAGCAGCACTCCCTCCTACGAGCAGTACTTC. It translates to CATSSTPSYEQYF. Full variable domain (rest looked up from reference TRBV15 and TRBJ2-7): DAMVIQNPRYQVTQFGKPVTLSCSQTLNHNVMYWYQQKSSQAPKLLFHYYDKDFNNEADTPDNFQSRRPNTSFCFLDIRSPGLGDTAMYLCATSSTPSYEQYFGPGTRLTVT.

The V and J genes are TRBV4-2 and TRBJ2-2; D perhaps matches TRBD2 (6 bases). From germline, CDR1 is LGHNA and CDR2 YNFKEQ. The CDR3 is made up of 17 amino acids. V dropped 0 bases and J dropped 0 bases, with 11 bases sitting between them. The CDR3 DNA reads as TGTGCCAGCAGCCAAGAAAACGGGGGTACGAACACCGGGGAGCTGTTTTTT. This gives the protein CASSQENGGTNTGELFF.

As DNA, the CDR3 is TGTGCCAGCAGCTTATGGGAATGGAATCAGCCCCAGCATTTT. This sequence encodes CASSLWEWNQPQHF. This sequence joins TRBV5-8 and TRBJ1-5; D is unclear. This CDR3 spans 14 amino acids. The germline gives CDR1 SGHTS, CDR2 YDEGEE. Trimming pared 2 bases from V and 4 bases from J, leaving 10 bases between.

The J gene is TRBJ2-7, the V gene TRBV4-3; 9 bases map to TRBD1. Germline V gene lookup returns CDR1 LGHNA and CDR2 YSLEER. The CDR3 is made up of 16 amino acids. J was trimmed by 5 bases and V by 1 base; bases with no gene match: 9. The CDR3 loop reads CASSQGDREPIDEQYF. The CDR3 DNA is TGCGCCAGCAGCCAAGGGGACAGGGAACCCATCGACGAGCAGTACTTC.

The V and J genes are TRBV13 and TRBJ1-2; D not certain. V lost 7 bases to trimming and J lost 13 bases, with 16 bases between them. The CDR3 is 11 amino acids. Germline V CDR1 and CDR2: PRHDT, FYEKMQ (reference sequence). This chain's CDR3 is CASTLGPEGTF. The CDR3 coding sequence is TGTGCCAGCACTCTCGGACCCGAGGGCACCTTC.

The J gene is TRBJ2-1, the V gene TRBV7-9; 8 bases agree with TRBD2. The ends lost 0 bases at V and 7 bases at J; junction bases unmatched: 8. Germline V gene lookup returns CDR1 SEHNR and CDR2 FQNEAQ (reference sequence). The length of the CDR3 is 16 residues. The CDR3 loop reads CASSLAPAGEKNEQFF. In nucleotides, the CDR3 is TGTGCCAGCAGCTTAGCTCCAGCGGGGGAAAAAAATGAGCAGTTCTTC.

DNA of the CDR3: TGTGCCAGCAGTGCTCGATACCGGGACACTGAAGCTTTCTTT. It is translated as CASSARYRDTEAFF. The chain joins TRBV6-4 to TRBJ1-1, with D uncertain. From germline, CDR1 is MRHNA and CDR2 SNTAGT. The CDR3 runs to 14 residues. Trimming cost V 4 bases and J 3 bases, with 12 bases left between them.

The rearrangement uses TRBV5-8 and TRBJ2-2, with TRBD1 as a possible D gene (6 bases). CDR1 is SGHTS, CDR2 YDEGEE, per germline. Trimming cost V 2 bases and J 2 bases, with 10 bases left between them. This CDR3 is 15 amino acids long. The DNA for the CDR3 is TGTGCCAGCAGCTTAATACAGGGCAACACCGGGGAGCTGTTTTTT. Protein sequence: CASSLIQGNTGELFF. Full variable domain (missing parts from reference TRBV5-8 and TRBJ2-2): EAGVTQSPTHLIKTRGQQATLRCSPISGHTSVYWYQQALGLGLQFLLWYDEGEERNRGNFPPRFSGRQFPNYSSELNVNALELEDSALYLCASSLIQGNTGELFFGEGSRLTVL.

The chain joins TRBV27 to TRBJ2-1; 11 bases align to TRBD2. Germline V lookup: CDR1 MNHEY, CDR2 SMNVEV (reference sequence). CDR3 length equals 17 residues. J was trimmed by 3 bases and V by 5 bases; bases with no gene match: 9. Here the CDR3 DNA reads TGTGCCAGCAGTACCGCACTAGCGGGGGACCTCTACAATGAGCAGTTCTTC. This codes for CASSTALAGDLYNEQFF.

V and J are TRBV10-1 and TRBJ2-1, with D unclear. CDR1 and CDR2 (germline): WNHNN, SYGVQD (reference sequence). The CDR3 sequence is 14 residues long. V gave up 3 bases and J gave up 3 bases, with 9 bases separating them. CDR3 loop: CASSDPRDYNEQFF. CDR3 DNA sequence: TGCGCCAGCAGTGACCCTAGGGACTACAATGAGCAGTTCTTC.

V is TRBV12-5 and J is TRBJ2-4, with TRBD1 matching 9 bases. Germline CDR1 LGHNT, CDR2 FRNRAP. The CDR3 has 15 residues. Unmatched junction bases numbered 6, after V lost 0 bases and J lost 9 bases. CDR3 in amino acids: CASGLVGQGDIIQYF. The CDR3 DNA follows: TGTGCTAGTGGTTTGGTGGGACAGGGAGACATCATTCAGTACTTC.

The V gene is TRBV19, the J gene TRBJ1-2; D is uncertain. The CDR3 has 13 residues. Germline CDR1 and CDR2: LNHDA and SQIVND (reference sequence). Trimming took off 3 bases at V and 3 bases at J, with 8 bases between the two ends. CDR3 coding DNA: TGTGCCAGTAGTATGCCGGGCGACTATGGCTACACCTTC. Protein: CASSMPGDYGYTF.

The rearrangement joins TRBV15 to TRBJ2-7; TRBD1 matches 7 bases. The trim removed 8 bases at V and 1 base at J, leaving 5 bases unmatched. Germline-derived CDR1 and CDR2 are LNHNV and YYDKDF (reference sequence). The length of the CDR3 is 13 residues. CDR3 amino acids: CATSRDRSYEQYF. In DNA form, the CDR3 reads TGTGCCACCTCCCGGGACAGATCCTACGAGCAGTACTTC.

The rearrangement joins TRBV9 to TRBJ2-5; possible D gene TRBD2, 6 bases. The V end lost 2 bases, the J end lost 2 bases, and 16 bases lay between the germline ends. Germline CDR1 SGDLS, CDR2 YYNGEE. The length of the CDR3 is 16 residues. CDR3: CASSVGGSGLQETQYF. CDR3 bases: TGTGCCAGCAGCGTCGGTGGTAGCGGTTTACAAGAGACCCAGTACTTC.

The CDR3 spells CASSYSSGRGYYGYTF. The DNA for the CDR3 is TGTGCCAGCAGTTACTCGAGCGGTAGGGGTTACTATGGCTACACCTTC. The chain has TRBV6-5 and TRBJ1-2; a weak D match, TRBD1 (5 bases). V was shortened by 0 bases and J by 3 bases, with 14 bases between the two germline ends. Germline loops: CDR1 MNHEY, CDR2 SVGAGI. The CDR3 covers 16 residues.